This T cell receptor (beta chain) was captured by sequencing in a study of CD8+ T cells in alopecia areata. Study in general: Affected scalp percentage determined the severity score of treated patients.

Noted treatment: oral pan-JAK inhibitor, 5-10 mg twice daily. PBMCs yielded sorted CD4+ and CD8+ T cells. Sequencing used cDNA as its template, made by extracting RNA and reverse transcribing it. Sequenced by immunoSEQ multiplex PCR; TCRdb stores in-frame clones only, minus some. The data contain around 180,000 clones, 60% of them singletons. This clone was found a few times. Its cognate antigen is unknown. V lost 0 bases, J lost 5 bases, and 10 bases lay in between. The CDR3 has 14 amino acids. Germline V lookup: CDR1 MNHNY, CDR2 SVGAGI (reference sequence). General study results and limits: While tofacitinib was given, many expanded lesional clones persisted in scalp and blood.

The J gene is TRBJ2-5, the V gene TRBV6-6, with D perhaps matching TRBD1 (5 bases). The sequence came from a human donor with alopecia areata. This material consisted of CD4+ T cells sorted from blood, taken at week 24, from a patient treated with tofacitinib. The chain's CDR3 is CASSYSGLGETQYF. DNA of the CDR3: TGTGCCAGCAGTTACTCGGGGCTAGGGGAGACCCAGTACTTC.